The 3 T cell receptor beta chains given below trace back to one sample, sequenced in a study of post-analysis software for immune sequencing data (dated by TCRdb to about 2015). These TCRs are of unknown antigen specificity. Points the paper makes about the study in general: A few TRBV segments, including TRBV5-6, TRBV5-1 and TRBV20-1, were significantly more frequent in patients than controls.

Libraries were made using PCR. The data were produced on an Illumina HiSeq 2500. To reduce PCR and sequencing biases, unique molecular identifiers were incorporated into the TCR beta cDNA libraries. The public reads were quality trimmed at Q25 with fastp and then assembled into clones with MiXCR by TCRdb, keeping productive beta chains. Under each unique CDR3 protein, matching rows form one entry showing the most common genes and DNA. Recorded for this sample are about 820,000 distinct CDR3 sequences; approximately 53% of them occurred a single time. The leading ten clones occupy approximately 4.5% of the sample. The sequenced sample was blood. The origin of the receptors is a girl aged 5-17 years with multiple sclerosis.

This clonotype has just a few counts. This chain links TRBV20-1 with TRBJ2-7; D is possibly TRBD2 (6 bases). There are 16 residues in the CDR3. The germline V and J ends were trimmed by 0 bases and 1 base, with 16 bases remaining between them. CDR1 is DFQATT, CDR2 SNEGSKA, per germline (reference sequence). This CDR3 is CSARDRRGAGSYEQYF. The CDR3 DNA is TGCAGTGCTAGAGATAGGCGCGGGGCGGGGTCCTACGAGCAGTACTTC.

V usage is TRBV6-1 and J usage is TRBJ2-3; the D gene is possibly TRBD2 (5 bases). V shed 6 bases and J shed 5 bases, with 15 bases lying between them. There are 14 residues in the CDR3. Per germline, CDR1 MNHNS and CDR2 SASEGT. The CDR3 coding sequence is TGTGCCAGCAGGTTGGGTAGCGTCGGAGATACGCAGTATTTT. It is translated as CASRLGSVGDTQYF.

The table lists this clonotype with a few counts. The chain employs TRBV12-3 or TRBV12-4 and TRBJ1-4; 7 bases line up with TRBD1. The J segment lost 7 bases and the V segment lost 4 bases, leaving 6 bases of the junction unmatched. The length of the CDR3 is 14 residues. CDR3 coding DNA: TGTGCCAGCAGTTACAGGGGTTTTGGTGAAAAACTGTTTTTT. Translation: CASSYRGFGEKLFF.